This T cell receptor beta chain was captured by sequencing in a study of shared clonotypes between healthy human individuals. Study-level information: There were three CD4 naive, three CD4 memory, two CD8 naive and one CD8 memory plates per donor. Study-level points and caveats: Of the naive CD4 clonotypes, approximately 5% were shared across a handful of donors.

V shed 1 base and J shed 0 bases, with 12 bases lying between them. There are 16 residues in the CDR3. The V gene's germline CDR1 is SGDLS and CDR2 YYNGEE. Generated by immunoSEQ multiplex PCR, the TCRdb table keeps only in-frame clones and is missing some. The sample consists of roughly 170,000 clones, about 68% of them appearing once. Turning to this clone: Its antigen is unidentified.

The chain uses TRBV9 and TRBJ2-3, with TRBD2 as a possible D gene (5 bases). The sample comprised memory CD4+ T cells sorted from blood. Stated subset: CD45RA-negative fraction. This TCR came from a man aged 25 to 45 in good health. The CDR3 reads CASSVSGLGSTDTQYF. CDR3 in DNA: TGTGCCAGCAGCGTATCCGGACTTGGGAGCACAGATACGCAGTATTTT.